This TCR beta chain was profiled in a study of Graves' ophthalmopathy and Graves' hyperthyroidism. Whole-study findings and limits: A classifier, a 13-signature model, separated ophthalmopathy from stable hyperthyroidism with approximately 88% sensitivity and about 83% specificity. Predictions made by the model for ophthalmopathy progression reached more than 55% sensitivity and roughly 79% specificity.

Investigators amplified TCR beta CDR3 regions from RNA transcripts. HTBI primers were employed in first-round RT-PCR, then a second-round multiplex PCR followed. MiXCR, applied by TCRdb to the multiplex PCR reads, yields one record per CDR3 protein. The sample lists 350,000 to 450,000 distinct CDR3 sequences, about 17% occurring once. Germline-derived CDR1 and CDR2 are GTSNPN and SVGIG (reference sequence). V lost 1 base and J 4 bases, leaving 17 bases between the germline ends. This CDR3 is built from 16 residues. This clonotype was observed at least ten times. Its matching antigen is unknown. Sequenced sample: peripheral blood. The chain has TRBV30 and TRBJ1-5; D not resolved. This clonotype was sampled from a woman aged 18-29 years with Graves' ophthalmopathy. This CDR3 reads CAWSARTGRRNQPQHF. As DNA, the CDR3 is TGTGCCTGGAGTGCTCGGACGGGCAGGAGAAATCAGCCCCAGCATTTT.